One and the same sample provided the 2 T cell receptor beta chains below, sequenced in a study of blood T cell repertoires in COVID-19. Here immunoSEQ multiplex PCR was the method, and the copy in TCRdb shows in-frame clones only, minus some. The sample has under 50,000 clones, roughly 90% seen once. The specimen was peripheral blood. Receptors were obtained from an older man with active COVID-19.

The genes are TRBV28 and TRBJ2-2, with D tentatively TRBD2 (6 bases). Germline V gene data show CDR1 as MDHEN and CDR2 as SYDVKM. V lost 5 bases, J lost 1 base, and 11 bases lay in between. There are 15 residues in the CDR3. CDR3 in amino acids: CASSPTGGNTGELFF. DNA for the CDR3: TGTGCCAGCAGTCCCACCGGGGGGAACACCGGGGAGCTGTTTTTT.

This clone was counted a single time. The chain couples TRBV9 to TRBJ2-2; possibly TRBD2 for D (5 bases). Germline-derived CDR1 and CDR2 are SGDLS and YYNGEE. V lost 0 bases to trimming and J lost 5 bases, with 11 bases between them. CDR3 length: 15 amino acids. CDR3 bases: TGTGCCAGCAGCGTAGTCGGACTCATGACCGGGGAGCTGTTTTTT. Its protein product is CASSVVGLMTGELFF. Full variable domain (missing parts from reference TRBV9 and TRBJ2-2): DSGVTQTPKHLITATGQRVTLRCSPRSGDLSVYWYQQSLDQGLQFLIQYYNGEERAKGNILERFSAQQFPDLHSELNLSSLELGDSALYFCASSVVGLMTGELFFGEGSRLTVL.